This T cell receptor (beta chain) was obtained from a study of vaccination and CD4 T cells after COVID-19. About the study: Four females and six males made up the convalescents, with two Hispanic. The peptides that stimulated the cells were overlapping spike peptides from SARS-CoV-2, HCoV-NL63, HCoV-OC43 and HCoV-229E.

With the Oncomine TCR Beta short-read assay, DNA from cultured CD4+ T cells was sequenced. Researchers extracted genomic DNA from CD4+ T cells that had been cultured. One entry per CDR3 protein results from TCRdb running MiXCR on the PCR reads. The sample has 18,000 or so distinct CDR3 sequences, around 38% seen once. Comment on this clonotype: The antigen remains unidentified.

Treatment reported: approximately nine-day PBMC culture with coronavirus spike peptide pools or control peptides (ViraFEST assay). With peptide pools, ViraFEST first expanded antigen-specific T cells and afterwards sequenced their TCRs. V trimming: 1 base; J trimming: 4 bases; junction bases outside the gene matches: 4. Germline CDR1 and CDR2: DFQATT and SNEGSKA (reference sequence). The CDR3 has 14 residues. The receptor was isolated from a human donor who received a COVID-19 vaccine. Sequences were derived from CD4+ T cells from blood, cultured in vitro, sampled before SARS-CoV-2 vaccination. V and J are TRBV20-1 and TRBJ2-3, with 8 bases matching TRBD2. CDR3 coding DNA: TGCAGTGCTAGAGCGGGGGGGGGATCAGATACGCAGTATTTT. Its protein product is CSARAGGGSDTQYF.